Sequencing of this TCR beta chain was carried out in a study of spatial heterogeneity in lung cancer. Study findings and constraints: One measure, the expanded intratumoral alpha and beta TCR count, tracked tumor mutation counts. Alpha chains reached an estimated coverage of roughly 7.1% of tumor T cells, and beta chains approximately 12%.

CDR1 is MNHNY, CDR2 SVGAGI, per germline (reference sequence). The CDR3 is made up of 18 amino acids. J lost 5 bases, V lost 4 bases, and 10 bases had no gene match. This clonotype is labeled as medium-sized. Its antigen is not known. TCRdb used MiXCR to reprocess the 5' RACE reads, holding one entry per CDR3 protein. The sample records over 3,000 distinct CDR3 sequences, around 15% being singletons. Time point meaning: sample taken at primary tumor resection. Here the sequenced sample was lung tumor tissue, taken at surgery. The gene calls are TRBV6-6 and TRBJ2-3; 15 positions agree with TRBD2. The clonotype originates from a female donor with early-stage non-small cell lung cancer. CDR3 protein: CASSFSSPGLAGGDTQYF. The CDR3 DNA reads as TGTGCCAGCAGTTTTTCGTCCCCGGGACTAGCGGGAGGAGATACGCAGTATTTT.